The present T cell receptor (beta chain) was sequenced within a study of T cells in Graves' hyperthyroidism and ophthalmopathy. What was amplified from RNA transcripts were TCR beta CDR3 regions. The HTBI primer set served for first-round RT-PCR of the TCR CDR3. TCRdb reprocessed the multiplex PCR reads via MiXCR and lists one record per CDR3 protein. The sample carries around 600,000 distinct CDR3 sequences, about 15% recorded once. Remarks on this clonotype: Germline and junction disagree at one end, which may indicate a read error.

This CDR3 is built from 14 residues. Germline CDR1 is LGHDT and CDR2 is YNNKEL (reference sequence). The sample comprised blood. The sequence came from a woman aged 45 to 65 with Graves' ophthalmopathy. The gene calls are TRBV3-1 and TRBJ2-7; the D is unclear. This CDR3 reads CASSHLVGSYEQCF. CDR3 nucleotides: TGTGCCAGCAGCCATTTAGTGGGCTCCTACGAGCAGTGCTTC.